These 31 T cell receptor beta chains were all obtained from the same sample, sequenced in a study of CD4 T cells in relation to SARS-CoV-2 and coronaviruses. The unexposed donors gave CD4+ T cells in about 2010-2019, prior to COVID-19. After roughly ten days of culture, CD4+ T cells were isolated. No antigen has been identified for these receptors. Assay used: immunoSEQ multiplex PCR; TCRdb lists only in-frame clones, some missing. This table has 20,000 to 25,000 clones, around 68% appearing once. Sequencing was performed on CD4+ T cells from PBMCs, cultured in vitro. These receptors were collected from a human donor in good health.

The chain couples TRBV18 to TRBJ2-6; D remains ambiguous. The CDR3 spans 17 residues. Trimming left V 3 bases short and J 0 bases short, with 12 bases between. CDR1 and CDR2 from the germline V gene are KGHSH and LQKENI. CDR3: CASSPLPGSSGANVLTF. The CDR3 region has the DNA TGTGCCAGCTCACCCCTACCCGGAAGCTCTGGGGCCAACGTCCTGACTTTC.

CDR3 coding DNA: TGTGCCAGCTCAGTGAGCGGGAGGAGTGACAATGAGCAGTTCTTC. As protein: CASSVSGRSDNEQFF. The chain joins TRBV18 to TRBJ2-1, with 9 positions matching TRBD2. The trim removed 5 bases at V and 5 bases at J, leaving 7 bases unmatched. In germline, CDR1 is KGHSH, CDR2 LQKENI. This CDR3 comprises 15 residues. The variable domain in full, with the rest retrieved from reference TRBV18 and TRBJ2-1, is NAGVMQNPRHLVRRRGQEARLRCSPMKGHSHVYWYRQLPEEGLKFMVYLQKENIIDESGMPKERFSAEFPKEGPSILRIQQVVRGDSAAYFCASSVSGRSDNEQFFGPGTRLTVL.

This clone was found a few times. V usage is TRBV28 and J usage is TRBJ1-2; no reliable D call. From germline, CDR1 is MDHEN and CDR2 SYDVKM. The CDR3 runs 11 residues. V lost 7 bases to trimming and J lost 3 bases, with 6 bases between them. This chain's CDR3 is CASTTDYGYTF. The CDR3 nucleotides are TGTGCCAGCACCACAGACTATGGCTACACCTTC.

The chain joins TRBV12-5 to TRBJ2-7; no reliable D call. Per germline, CDR1 LGHNT and CDR2 FRNRAP. The CDR3 has 13 residues. V was shortened by 5 bases and J by 4 bases, with 12 bases between the two germline ends. The DNA of the CDR3 is TGTGCTAGTGGTCTCGGGCCAGCGTACGAGCAGTACTTC. It encodes CASGLGPAYEQYF.

Worth noting for this clone: This sample includes further DNA sequences coding for the same CDR3. The rearrangement uses TRBV30 and TRBJ1-2, with D possibly matching TRBD1 (5 bases). V gave up 3 bases and J gave up 5 bases, with 13 bases separating them. The CDR3 contains 13 residues. CDR1 is GTSNPN and CDR2 is SVGIG in the germline V gene (reference sequence). Here the CDR3 DNA reads TGTGCCTGGAGCCCGGAGGGGAGGTATGGCTACACCTTC. Its translation is CAWSPEGRYGYTF.

Only a few counts were recorded for this clone. J is TRBJ1-1 and V is TRBV4-3, with D hard to call. Germline-derived CDR1 and CDR2 are LGHNA and YSLEER. The CDR3 loop spans 13 amino acids. Trimming removed 1 base at V and 1 base at J, with 4 bases between. CDR3 nucleotide sequence: TGCGCCAGCAGCCAAGTTCCGAACACTGAAGCTTTCTTT. Amino acid sequence: CASSQVPNTEAFF.

This clone has only a few counts. The chain links TRBV7-2 to TRBJ2-3, with TRBD2 identical over 7 bases. Trimming took 1 base from V and 0 from J; bases not matched to a gene: 4. The CDR3 is made up of 16 amino acids. In germline, CDR1 is SGHTA, CDR2 FQGNSA. The CDR3 coding sequence is TGTGCCAGCAGCTTAGGTCCTAGCGGAAGCACAGATACGCAGTATTTT. It is translated as CASSLGPSGSTDTQYF.

V usage is TRBV6-5 and J usage is TRBJ2-7; 7 bases align to TRBD2. From germline, CDR1 is MNHEY and CDR2 SVGAGI. J was trimmed by 2 bases and V by 4 bases; bases with no gene match: 8. This CDR3 has 15 residues. In DNA form, the CDR3 reads TGTGCCAGCAGTTCACCCGGGACTACTACCTACGAGCAGTACTTC. This codes for CASSSPGTTTYEQYF.

This clone has only one observation. The V gene is TRBV19, the J gene TRBJ2-5; D may be TRBD2 (6 bases). Germline V CDR1 and CDR2: LNHDA, SQIVND (reference sequence). Deletions cut 1 base from V and 5 bases from J, with 14 bases between. The CDR3 spans 15 residues. The CDR3 sequence is CASSIGLDGGETQYF. In DNA form, the CDR3 reads TGTGCCAGTAGTATAGGGTTGGACGGAGGGGAGACCCAGTACTTC.

V usage is TRBV28 and J usage is TRBJ1-2; 7 nucleotides agree with TRBD1. Germline CDR1 MDHEN, CDR2 SYDVKM. V dropped 2 bases and J dropped 7; count of bases not matched to a gene: 10. This CDR3 has 15 amino acids. The CDR3 nucleotides read TGTGCCAGCAGTTTACTCGACAGGGTAAGGGGTGGCTACACCTTC. Protein: CASSLLDRVRGGYTF.

V usage is TRBV6-2 or TRBV6-3 and J usage is TRBJ2-7; no clear D. Germline V lookup: CDR1 MNHEY, CDR2 SVGEGT. This CDR3 is built from 12 residues. V gave up 5 bases and J gave up 9 bases, with 14 bases separating them. CDR3 sequence reads: CASSQTRGGQYF. Written as DNA, the CDR3 is TGTGCCAGCAGTCAAACAAGAGGCGGGCAGTACTTC.

The chain has TRBV6-5 and TRBJ1-5; 9 bases are a match to TRBD1. V was clipped by 5 bases and J by 2 bases; unmatched bases: 4. The CDR3 is 15 residues long. Germline V gene sequence: CDR1 MNHEY, CDR2 SVGAGI. The CDR3 region has the DNA TGTGCCAGCAGTCCCACAGGGGGCGGCAATCAGCCCCAGCATTTT. As protein: CASSPTGGGNQPQHF.

This sequence joins TRBV6-1 and TRBJ2-2; no firm D call. The ends were cut back, 3 bases at V and 8 bases at J, with 7 bases in the middle. The CDR3 spans 12 residues. CDR1 is MNHNS and CDR2 is SASEGT in the germline V gene. The CDR3 nucleotides are TGTGCCAGCAGTGAGGGTCGGGGGGAGCTGTTTTTT. Protein product: CASSEGRGELFF.

The V and J genes are TRBV12-3 or TRBV12-4 and TRBJ2-7; 8 bases map to TRBD1. This CDR3 has 13 residues. J lost 12 bases, V lost 5 bases, and 12 bases had no gene match. The CDR3 loop reads CASSPGQGINWYF. The CDR3 bases are TGTGCCAGCAGTCCCGGACAGGGAATTAATTGGTACTTC.

The rearrangement joins TRBV28 to TRBJ2-3, with TRBD2 identical over 7 bases. With 4 bases clipped from V and 6 bases from J, the junction kept 4 bases outside the gene matches. Germline CDR1 MDHEN, CDR2 SYDVKM. CDR3 length: 13 amino acids. CDR3: CASSSAGEDTQYF. The DNA for the CDR3 is TGTGCCAGCAGTTCTGCGGGAGAGGATACGCAGTATTTT.

The count of this clone is one. The V and J genes are TRBV19 and TRBJ1-1; no definite D call. This CDR3 has 15 residues. The germline V gene has CDR1 LNHDA and CDR2 SQIVND (reference sequence). V was clipped by 2 bases and J by 0 bases, with 10 bases between them. Written as DNA, the CDR3 is TGTGCCAGTAGTATAATCGGGCCCGTGAACACTGAAGCTTTCTTT. Its protein product is CASSIIGPVNTEAFF.

This clone has only one observation. The chain is built from TRBV11-2 and TRBJ1-6; D call uncertain. Germline CDR1 and CDR2: SGHAT and FQNNGV. V was cut by 7 bases and J by 6 bases, with 13 bases left in between. CDR3 length: 14 amino acids. CDR3 in amino acids: CASTQMEGNSPLHF. CDR3 nucleotides: TGTGCCAGCACGCAGATGGAGGGTAATTCACCCCTCCACTTT.

The rearrangement links TRBV19 to TRBJ2-7, with 7 bases lining up with TRBD2. The V and J ends lost 5 bases and 3 bases, in that order; junction bases with no gene match: 10. This CDR3 has 15 residues. The V gene's germline CDR1 is LNHDA and CDR2 SQIVND (reference sequence). CDR3: CASSLKASGDYEQYF. Here the CDR3 DNA reads TGTGCCAGTAGTCTCAAGGCTAGCGGTGACTACGAGCAGTACTTC.

The rearrangement links TRBV28 to TRBJ2-6, with D uncertain. The CDR3 is made up of 15 amino acids. The germline V gene encodes CDR1 MDHEN and CDR2 SYDVKM. Trimming shortened V by 6 bases and J by 3 bases, and 12 bases separated the two germline ends. CDR3 coding DNA: TGTGCCAGCAGGCTCCCCTCAGTTGGGGCCAACGTCCTGACTTTC. This codes for CASRLPSVGANVLTF. The full variable domain, rest sourced from reference TRBV28 and TRBJ2-6, is DVKVTQSSRYLVKRTGEKVFLECVQDMDHENMFWYRQDPGLGLRLIYFSYDVKMKEKGDIPEGYSVSREKKERFSLILESASTNQTSMYLCASRLPSVGANVLTFGAGSRLTVL.

In this sample, this clone turned up a few times. The V and J genes are TRBV3-1 (or the pseudogene TRBV3-2) and TRBJ1-1; no clear D. This CDR3 region has 16 residues. Germline V CDR1 and CDR2: LGHDT, YNNKEL (reference sequence). The germline V and J ends were trimmed by 3 bases and 0 bases, with 14 bases remaining between them. CDR3 bases: TGTGCCAGCAGCCAGGAGGACGGCCGTCTGAACACTGAAGCTTTCTTT. Translation: CASSQEDGRLNTEAFF.

In this sample, this clone turned up a few times. In nucleotides, the CDR3 is TGTGCCAGTAGTAAACAGGGCACCAATCAGCCCCAGCATTTT. Protein sequence: CASSKQGTNQPQHF. The chain is built from TRBV19 and TRBJ1-5; a possible D gene is TRBD1 (6 bases). V lost 4 bases and J lost 3, with 10 bases in between. The CDR3 consists of 14 residues. The V gene's germline CDR1 is LNHDA and CDR2 SQIVND (reference sequence).

V and J are TRBV18 and TRBJ1-1, with D possibly matching TRBD1 (5 bases). The CDR3 is made up of 12 amino acids. V gave up 3 bases and J gave up 6 bases, with 8 bases separating them. Germline-derived CDR1 and CDR2 are KGHSH and LQKENI. The CDR3 reads CASSPGGAEAFF. In DNA, the CDR3 is TGTGCCAGCTCACCCGGGGGGGCTGAAGCTTTCTTT.

The chain employs TRBV6-5 and TRBJ2-7; D gene uncertain. V dropped 5 bases and J dropped 4 bases, with 18 bases sitting between them. Germline-derived CDR1 and CDR2 are MNHEY and SVGAGI. This CDR3 has 15 residues. The CDR3 region has the DNA TGTGCCAGCAGTAACCGACACGGTCTTGAATACGAGCAGTACTTC. Its protein is CASSNRHGLEYEQYF.

The chain uses TRBV5-1 and TRBJ2-6; TRBD1 matches 9 bases. With 4 bases clipped from V and 4 bases from J, the junction kept 12 bases outside the gene matches. The CDR3 is made up of 18 amino acids. The V gene's germline CDR1 is SGHRS and CDR2 YFSETQ. CDR3 amino acids: CASSGRPGQGSGANVLTF. For the CDR3, the DNA is TGCGCCAGCAGCGGACGACCGGGACAGGGTTCGGGGGCCAACGTCCTGACTTTC.

This clone was recorded a few times. V is TRBV11-2 and J is TRBJ2-3, with D unresolved. V gave up 5 bases and J gave up 5 bases, with 11 bases separating them. The CDR3 is made up of 13 amino acids. CDR1 is SGHAT and CDR2 is FQNNGV in the germline V gene. CDR3 nucleotides: TGTGCCAGCAGCCGTGGGGAAAGAGATACGCAGTATTTT. This codes for CASSRGERDTQYF.

This rearrangement joins TRBV3-1 (or the pseudogene TRBV3-2) to TRBJ2-7; 8 bases are shared with TRBD1. The CDR3 covers 14 residues. The germline V gene has CDR1 LGHDT and CDR2 YNNKEL (reference sequence). The trim removed 1 base at V and 5 bases at J, leaving 4 bases unmatched. The CDR3 nucleotides are TGTGCCAGCAGCCAAGGACAGGGGTATGACGAGCAGTACTTC. This translates into CASSQGQGYDEQYF.

This chain links TRBV30 with TRBJ2-6; TRBD2 is a possible D gene (5 bases). The CDR3 covers 16 residues. V lost 2 bases to trimming and J lost 2 bases, with 13 bases between them. Per germline, CDR1 GTSNPN and CDR2 SVGIG (reference sequence). The CDR3 protein is CAWSHAGEPGANVLTF. The CDR3 region has the DNA TGTGCCTGGAGTCACGCCGGGGAGCCTGGGGCCAACGTCCTGACTTTC.

This clone occurred a few times. The chain recombines TRBV5-6 with TRBJ1-2; TRBD1 is a possible D gene (5 bases). The CDR3 runs 12 residues. Trimming took off 4 bases at V and 6 bases at J, with 10 bases between the two ends. The germline CDR1 and CDR2 sequences are SGHDT and YYEEEE. The CDR3 loop reads CASSGGGDGYTF. The CDR3 DNA reads TGTGCCAGCAGCGGGGGAGGGGATGGCTACACCTTC.

This clone has only one observation. This chain joins TRBV4-1 and TRBJ1-4, with D perhaps TRBD1 (6 bases). Germline values: CDR1 MGHRA, CDR2 YSYEKL. The CDR3 covers 15 residues. Trimming cost V 4 bases and J 3 bases, with 12 bases left between them. The CDR3 bases are TGCGCCAGCAGCCGCACCGGGACACCTAATGAAAAACTGTTTTTT. Translated, it gives CASSRTGTPNEKLFF.

This rearrangement joins TRBV5-1 to TRBJ2-5, with a possible D match to TRBD1 (5 bases). Germline loops: CDR1 SGHRS, CDR2 YFSETQ. This CDR3 is 15 amino acids long. V was shortened by 0 bases and J by 7 bases, with 16 bases between the two germline ends. CDR3 sequence (DNA): TGCGCCAGCAGCTTGGCCGGGCAGGGTATGAGGACCCAGTACTTC. It translates to CASSLAGQGMRTQYF.

V and J are TRBV7-2 and TRBJ1-1; D call uncertain. This CDR3 is built from 15 residues. V gave up 0 bases and J gave up 1 base, with 9 bases separating them. Germline values: CDR1 SGHTA, CDR2 FQGNSA. This chain's CDR3 is CASSLAMAGNTEAFF. CDR3 coding DNA: TGTGCCAGCAGCTTAGCAATGGCAGGGAACACTGAAGCTTTCTTT.